This note documents a single T cell receptor (beta chain) sequence. Its antigen is unidentified. The PCR had 60 Vbeta and 13 Jbeta primers. Using immunoSEQ multiplex PCR, the repertoire was profiled, and TCRdb retains in-frame clones only, with some absent. The sample contains 180,000 or so clones, approximately 80% of which appear only once. This sample is drawn from a study of cytomegalovirus exposure and HLA in healthy donors. Germline V gene data show CDR1 as SGHAT and CDR2 as FQNNGV. This CDR3 spans 14 amino acids. The J segment lost 8 bases and the V segment lost 1 base, leaving 4 bases of the junction unmatched. Study results and limitations: Exclusion as indistinguishable affected some V segments, including TRBV6-2 and TRBV6-3.

The sample taken for sequencing was PBMCs. The rearrangement links TRBV11-2 to TRBJ1-4; 7 bases align to TRBD1. The origin of this receptor is a man aged 18 to 29 in good health and CMV-seronegative. As DNA, the CDR3 is TGTGCCAGCAGCTTAGCGCCAGGGGGGGAAAAACTGTTTTTT. Residues: CASSLAPGGEKLFF.